This T cell receptor (beta chain) was sequenced during a study of T cell repertoires in cytomegalovirus infection (dated 2019 in TCRdb). About the study as a whole: Peptide stimulations targeted recently identified HLA-C-restricted CMV epitopes, whose presentation resists viral immunomodulation, together with well-studied HLA-B-restricted epitopes. Donor HLA type was relevant to the analysis, because carriage of CMV infection together with the matching HLA type was indicated by public TCR beta signatures. General findings and caveats noted by the study authors: In the ex vivo response, HLA-C-restricted CMV-specific TCR beta clonotypes were dominant, and in two of eight donors the single most frequent clonotype came from this HLA-C-restricted group. Carriers of CMV infection plus the relevant HLA type were discriminated by the cumulative frequency of public TCR beta family members in the study cohort and in an independent roughly 340-donor cohort.

Reading the label with the study, this specimen's treatment or condition is: in vitro stimulation with specific CMV peptide epitopes to enrich CMV-specific T cells. The CDR3 numbers 12 residues from cysteine through phenylalanine. Here the CDR3 DNA is all that survives: 36 bases in frame from base 1. Based on the germline V gene, the CDR1 and CDR2 sequences are SGHTA and FQGNSA. The germline ends are 7 bases apart after V is trimmed by 1 base and J by 7 bases. Sequencing was performed on an Illumina HiSeq 1500. The public reads were reanalyzed by TCRdb: fastp trimming at Q25, MiXCR alignment, in-frame beta chains only. All rows with the same CDR3 protein become a single entry with the most common DNA and genes. This sample has around 310,000 distinct CDR3 sequences in its table, and almost 30% of those were observed once. The top ten clones comprise 15% to 20% of the sample. Turning to this clonotype: Its antigen is not yet known. No much larger clone exists at a distance of one base, and base qualities are not known.

The receptor chain draws on TRBV7-2 and TRBJ1-1; the D gene assignment is ambiguous. The specimen was cultured PBMCs, collected from culture after CMV antigen stimulation. The source of this sequence is a human donor in good health (CMV status not recorded). Some clones in this sample may be carry-over from other donors' samples. The DNA sequence follows: TGTGCCAGCAGCTTAGGGGAGCTTGAAGCTTTCTTT. It translates as CASSLGELEAFF.